A single T cell receptor beta chain is shown here with its context. The antigen is not known. These data come from a study of T cell repertoires in cytomegalovirus infection. About the study: Recently identified HLA-C-restricted and well-studied HLA-B-restricted CMV epitopes were used. Evidence of both CMV infection and a matching HLA type came from public TCR beta signatures.

TCRdb re-derived calls from the reads in MiXCR, one entry per CDR3 protein. Altogether 750,000 to 950,000 distinct CDR3 sequences are present, 25% to 30% being singletons, with the ten largest covering around 12%. Findings and caveats of the study: Cumulative public TCR beta family frequency identified CMV carriers with the relevant HLA.

This sequence originates from a human donor in good health (CMV status not recorded). Some clones in this sample may be carry-over from other donors' samples. The sequencing used cultured CD8+ T cells from PBMCs, collected from culture after CMV antigen stimulation.

In DNA, the CDR3 is TGTGCCAGCAGTTTGGGTTTGGCAAACAATCAGCCCCAGCATTTT. This sequence encodes CASSLGLANNQPQHF. This rearrangement joins TRBV27 to TRBJ1-5; no clear D gene. Germline V CDR1 and CDR2: MNHEY, SMNVEV (reference sequence). V was pared by 3 bases and J by 3 bases, with 12 bases between. This CDR3 has 15 amino acids.